The 15 T cell receptor beta chains given below trace back to one sample, sequenced in a study of blood T cell repertoires in COVID-19. The repertoire was sequenced with immunoSEQ multiplex PCR; TCRdb's copy has only in-frame clones and lacks some. The data contain approximately 220,000 clones, about 87% of them singletons. Input material: PBMCs or T cells enriched from blood (not recorded which). The receptor source for this set is a woman in her 30s who had recovered from COVID-19.

The chain has TRBV5-1 and TRBJ2-3, with 8 bases lining up with TRBD2. Losses at the gene ends were 5 bases for V and 2 bases for J; bases not matched to a gene: 16. CDR3 length: 18 amino acids. Germline V gene data show CDR1 as SGHRS and CDR2 as YFSETQ. CDR3 nucleotides: TGCGCCAGCAGATCATCGAGCCTAAGCGGGGGAGTCACAGATACGCAGTATTTT. Its translation: CASRSSSLSGGVTDTQYF.

V gene TRBV7-9 combines with J gene TRBJ2-7; 7 nucleotides align to TRBD1. Unmatched junction bases numbered 7, after V lost 5 bases and J lost 6 bases. The CDR3 sequence is 13 residues long. Germline V CDR1 and CDR2: SEHNR, FQNEAQ (reference sequence). CDR3 sequence: CASSPDRVFEQYF. CDR3 coding DNA: TGTGCCAGCAGCCCAGACAGGGTATTCGAGCAGTACTTC.

The chain joins TRBV19 to TRBJ1-2, with 8 bases aligning to TRBD1. The CDR3 is 13 residues long. Germline CDR1 is LNHDA and CDR2 is SQIVND (reference sequence). Trimming at V came to 6 bases and at J to 5 bases, leaving 5 bases not matched to a gene. CDR3 region: CASRNRDRYGYTF. The CDR3 DNA reads TGTGCCAGTAGGAACCGGGACAGGTATGGCTACACCTTC. The entire variable domain, with the rest obtained from reference TRBV19 and TRBJ1-2, is as follows: DGGITQSPKYLFRKEGQNVTLSCEQNLNHDAMYWYRQDPGQGLRLIYYSQIVNDFQKGDIAEGYSVSREKKESFPLTVTSAQKNPTAFYLCASRNRDRYGYTFGSGTRLTVV.

The V gene is TRBV4-2, the J gene TRBJ2-5; 11 bases match TRBD2. J lost 3 bases, V lost 1 base, and 1 base had no gene match. This CDR3 is 15 amino acids long. Germline V lookup: CDR1 LGHNA, CDR2 YNFKEQ. CDR3 in amino acids: CASSQGSGGEETQYF. The CDR3 coding sequence is TGTGCCAGCAGCCAAGGTAGCGGGGGGGAAGAGACCCAGTACTTC.

The genes are TRBV2 and TRBJ2-2; 8 bases are a match to TRBD1. V was clipped by 5 bases and J by 6 bases; unmatched bases: 8. Germline V gene data show CDR1 as SNHLY and CDR2 as FYNNEI. The CDR3 loop spans 15 amino acids. The CDR3 DNA is TGTGCCAGCAGTCGATCTCAGGGGGCAGCCGGGGAGCTGTTTTTT. As protein: CASSRSQGAAGELFF.

The chain uses TRBV9 and TRBJ2-2, with D perhaps matching TRBD2 (7 bases). The V end lost 0 bases, the J end lost 7 bases, and 13 bases lay between the germline ends. The CDR3 is 15 residues long. Germline CDR1 reads SGDLS; CDR2 reads YYNGEE. The CDR3 DNA sequence: TGTGCCAGCAGCGTAGCCGGGGGGCGGGGCGGGGAGCTGTTTTTT. Its translation is CASSVAGGRGGELFF.

V is TRBV15 and J is TRBJ2-1, with D perhaps matching TRBD2 (6 bases). V lost 6 bases and J 6 bases, leaving 27 bases between the germline ends. CDR1 is LNHNV and CDR2 is YYDKDF in the germline V gene (reference sequence). The CDR3 runs 18 residues. CDR3 bases: TGTGCCACCAGTATTACAACTAGCTGGGGCGACATGGGCAATGAGCAGTTCTTC. Amino acid sequence: CATSITTSWGDMGNEQFF.

The chain joins TRBV2 to TRBJ1-6; no reliable D call. The germline gives CDR1 SNHLY, CDR2 FYNNEI. Trimming removed 5 bases at V and 9 bases at J, with 14 bases between. This CDR3 has 14 amino acids. CDR3 in amino acids: CASSFSGEGSPLHF. DNA for the CDR3: TGTGCCAGCAGTTTTTCAGGCGAGGGTTCACCCCTCCACTTT. The full variable domain, completed using reference TRBV2 and TRBJ1-6, is EPEVTQTPSHQVTQMGQEVILRCVPISNHLYFYWYRQILGQKVEFLVSFYNNEISEKSEIFDDQFSVERPDGSNFTLKIRSTKLEDSAMYFCASSFSGEGSPLHFGNGTRLTVT.

CDR3 sequence: CASSQGGFNTEAFF. In DNA form, the CDR3 reads TGTGCCAGCAGCCAAGGAGGGTTTAACACTGAAGCTTTCTTT. V usage is TRBV3-1 (or the pseudogene TRBV3-2) and J usage is TRBJ1-1; D not certain. The CDR3 is 14 amino acids. Germline values: CDR1 LGHDT, CDR2 YNNKEL (reference sequence). V was shortened by 1 base and J by 2 bases, with 8 bases between the two germline ends.

The chain has TRBV4-2 and TRBJ2-6; TRBD1 might be the D (6 bases). This CDR3 spans 18 amino acids. The germline V gene encodes CDR1 LGHNA and CDR2 YNFKEQ. Trimming removed 0 bases from V and 1 base from J, with 13 bases in between. CDR3 loop: CASSQEARQGSGANVLTF. DNA of the CDR3: TGTGCCAGCAGCCAAGAAGCCCGTCAGGGGTCTGGGGCCAACGTCCTGACTTTC.

V and J are TRBV4-1 and TRBJ1-2; TRBD1 might be the D (5 bases). Germline V CDR1 and CDR2: MGHRA, YSYEKL. The length of the CDR3 is 14 residues. V dropped 4 bases and J dropped 3 bases, with 12 bases sitting between them. CDR3 sequence: CASSPQGMDYGYTF. CDR3 sequence (DNA): TGCGCCAGCAGCCCCCAGGGCATGGACTATGGCTACACCTTC.

This rearrangement joins TRBV7-2 to TRBJ2-4; 10 bases match TRBD2. CDR3 length equals 15 residues. The J segment lost 11 bases and the V segment lost 1 base, leaving 8 bases of the junction unmatched. The germline V gene encodes CDR1 SGHTA and CDR2 FQGNSA. The CDR3, as DNA: TGTGCCAGCAGCTTAGGGCTAGCGGGGGCCGCGCTTCAGTACTTC. Its protein product is CASSLGLAGAALQYF.

For the CDR3, the DNA is TGCGCCAGCAGCCAATTCCCGAGCTCCTATAATTCACCCCTCCACTTT. It yields the protein CASSQFPSSYNSPLHF. The chain couples TRBV4-1 to TRBJ1-6; D is undetermined. With 2 bases removed from V and 0 bases from J, the gap between germline ends came to 8 bases. The germline V gene has CDR1 MGHRA and CDR2 YSYEKL. The CDR3 is made up of 16 amino acids.

CDR3 residues: CASSLKTGTGELFF. As DNA, the CDR3 is TGTGCCAGCAGCTTAAAGACAGGGACCGGGGAGCTGTTTTTT. The chain joins TRBV7-3 to TRBJ2-2; 7 bases are shared with TRBD1. This CDR3 contains 14 residues. The V gene end was trimmed by 1 base and the J gene end by 5 bases; junction bases not matched to a gene: 1. Germline CDR1 reads SGHTA; CDR2 reads FQGTGA.

The chain has TRBV19 and TRBJ2-7, with 10 bases matching TRBD1. The germline gives CDR1 LNHDA, CDR2 SQIVND (reference sequence). The CDR3 consists of 16 residues. Trimming took 3 bases from V and 1 from J; bases not matched to a gene: 6. The CDR3 loop reads CASSIQGGQGSYEQYF. In DNA form, the CDR3 reads TGTGCCAGTAGTATCCAGGGGGGACAGGGGTCCTACGAGCAGTACTTC.